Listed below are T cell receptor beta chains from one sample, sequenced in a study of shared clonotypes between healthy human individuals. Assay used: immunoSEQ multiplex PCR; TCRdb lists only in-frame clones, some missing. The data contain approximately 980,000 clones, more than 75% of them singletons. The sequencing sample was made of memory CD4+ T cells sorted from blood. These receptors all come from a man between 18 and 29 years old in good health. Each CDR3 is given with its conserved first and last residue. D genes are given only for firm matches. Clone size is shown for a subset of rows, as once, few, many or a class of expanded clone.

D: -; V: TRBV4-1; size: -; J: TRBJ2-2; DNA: TGCGCCAGCAGCCAAGACAGAGTAAACACCGGGGAGCTGTTTTTT; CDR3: CASSQDRVNTGELFF
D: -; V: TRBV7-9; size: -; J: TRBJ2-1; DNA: TGTGCCAGCAGCTTAGATGGCCTTCCGAGCGATGAGCAGTTCTTC; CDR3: CASSLDGLPSDEQFF
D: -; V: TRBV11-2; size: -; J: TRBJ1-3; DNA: TGTGCCAGCACCCGGGGGGGAGGTGGAAACACCATATATTTT; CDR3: CASTRGGGGNTIYF
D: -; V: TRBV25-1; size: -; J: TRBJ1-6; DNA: TGTGCCAGCAGTGAATATCTGGGCAATTCACCCCTCCACTTT; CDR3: CASSEYLGNSPLHF
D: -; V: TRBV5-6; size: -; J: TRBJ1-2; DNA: TGTGCCAGCAGCTTGAATCGTTGGGGCTATGGCTACACCTTC; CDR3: CASSLNRWGYGYTF
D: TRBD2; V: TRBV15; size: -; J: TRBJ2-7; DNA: TGTGCCACCAGCAGAGGGAACATGGGGACTAACTACGAGCAGTACTTC; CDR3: CATSRGNMGTNYEQYF
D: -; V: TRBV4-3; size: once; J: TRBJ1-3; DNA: TGCGCCAGCAGCCAAGATCCTCCGAGTACTTACTCTGGAAACACCATATATTTT; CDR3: CASSQDPPSTYSGNTIYF
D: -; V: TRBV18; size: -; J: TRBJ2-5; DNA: TGTGCCAGCTCACCAAGGTTGTACCAAGAGACCCAGTACTTC; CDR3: CASSPRLYQETQYF
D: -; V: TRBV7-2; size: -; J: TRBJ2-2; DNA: TGTGCCAGCAGCTTCCCGGGATACGGGGAGCTGTTTTTT; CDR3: CASSFPGYGELFF
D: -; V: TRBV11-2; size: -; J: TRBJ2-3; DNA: TGTGCCAGCAGCAGAGGCCTTAGCACAGATACGCAGTATTTT; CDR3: CASSRGLSTDTQYF
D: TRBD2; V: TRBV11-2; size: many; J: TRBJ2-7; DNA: TGTGCCAGCAGCTTCGATCTAGCGGGAGGGCGAGAGCAGTACTTC; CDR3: CASSFDLAGGREQYF
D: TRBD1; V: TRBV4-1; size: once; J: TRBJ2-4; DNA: TGCGCCAGCAGCCAAGATCAGGCAGGGGGTAGTATTCAGTACTTC; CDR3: CASSQDQAGGSIQYF
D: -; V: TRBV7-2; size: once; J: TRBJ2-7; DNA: TGTGCCAGCAGCTCCGCCAGTCGGGGCCCCTACGAGCAGTACTTC; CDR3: CASSSASRGPYEQYF
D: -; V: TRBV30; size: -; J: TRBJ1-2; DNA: TGTGCCTGGAGAGGGGCAACAGAACTATATGGCTACACCTTC; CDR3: CAWRGATELYGYTF
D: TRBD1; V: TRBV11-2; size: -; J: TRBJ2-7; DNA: TGTGCCAGCTCCAAAACGGGACAGCCCACCTACGAGCAGTACTTC; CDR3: CASSKTGQPTYEQYF
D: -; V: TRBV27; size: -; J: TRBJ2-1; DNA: TGTGCCAGCAAAACCGAGCTGTACAATGAGCAGTTCTTC; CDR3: CASKTELYNEQFF
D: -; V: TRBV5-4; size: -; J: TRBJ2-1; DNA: TGTGCCAGCAGCTTGGGAGGGGCTCACTCTTACAATGAGCAGTTCTTC; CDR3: CASSLGGAHSYNEQFF
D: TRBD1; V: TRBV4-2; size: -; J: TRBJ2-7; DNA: TGTGCCAGCAGCCAGATCGGCTCCGGGACAGGGGGCGTGGAGCAGTACTTC; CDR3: CASSQIGSGTGGVEQYF
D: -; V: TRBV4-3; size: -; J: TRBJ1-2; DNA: TGCGCCAGCAGCCAAGATATTGCAGACTATGGCTACACCTTC; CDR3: CASSQDIADYGYTF
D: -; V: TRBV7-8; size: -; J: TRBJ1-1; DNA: TGTGCCAGCAGAGGGGAAGGGGGCACTGAAGCTTTCTTT; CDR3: CASRGEGGTEAFF
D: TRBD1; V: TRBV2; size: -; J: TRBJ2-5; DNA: TGTGCCAGCAGTAGGGACAGGGGGAGACCAGAGACCCAGTACTTC; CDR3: CASSRDRGRPETQYF
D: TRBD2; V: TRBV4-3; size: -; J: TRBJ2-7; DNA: TGCGCCAGCAGCCAAGATCTCTCCAGCGGGAGCCCCTACGAGCAGTACTTC; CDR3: CASSQDLSSGSPYEQYF
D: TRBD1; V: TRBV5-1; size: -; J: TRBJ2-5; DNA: TGCGCCAGCAGCGATCACAGGGGCAACATTGAGACCCAGTACTTC; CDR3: CASSDHRGNIETQYF
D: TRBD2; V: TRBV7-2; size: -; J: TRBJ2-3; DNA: TGTGCCAGCAGCCCGGCGGGACTAGCGGGAGGAAAAGATACGCAGTATTTT; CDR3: CASSPAGLAGGKDTQYF
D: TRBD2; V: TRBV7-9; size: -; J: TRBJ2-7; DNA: TGTGCCAGCAGCCGGGGACTAGCGGAGAAGTTGTACTTC; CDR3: CASSRGLAEKLYF
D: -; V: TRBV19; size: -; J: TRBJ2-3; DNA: TGTGCCAGTAGTATAGGGGGGGGCACAGATACGCAGTATTTT; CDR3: CASSIGGGTDTQYF
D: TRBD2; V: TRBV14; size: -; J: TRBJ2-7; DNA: TGTGCCAGCAGCCATCTAGCGGGAGTCCGCGAGCAGTACTTC; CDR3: CASSHLAGVREQYF
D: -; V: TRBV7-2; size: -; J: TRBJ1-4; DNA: TGTGCCAGCAGCTTACGTGGCAGGCCTAATGAAAAACTGTTTTTT; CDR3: CASSLRGRPNEKLFF
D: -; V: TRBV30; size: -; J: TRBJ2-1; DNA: TGTGTTGGAGACAGGAACTCCTACAATGAGCAGTTCTTC; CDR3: CVGDRNSYNEQFF
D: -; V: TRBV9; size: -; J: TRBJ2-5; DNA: TGTGCCAGCAGCGTAGACTGGAAGGAGACCCAGTACTTC; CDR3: CASSVDWKETQYF
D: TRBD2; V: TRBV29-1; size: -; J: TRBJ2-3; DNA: TGCAGCGCCCGCGGGGGGCCTAGCACAGATACGCAGTATTTT; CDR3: CSARGGPSTDTQYF
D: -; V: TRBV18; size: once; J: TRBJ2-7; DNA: TGTGCCAGCTCGCCATCTGGACCCTACGAGCAGTACTTC; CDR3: CASSPSGPYEQYF
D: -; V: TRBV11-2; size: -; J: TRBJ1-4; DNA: TGTGCCAGCAGCTTAGTGGGTAAAGGGGAAAAACTGTTTTTT; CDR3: CASSLVGKGEKLFF
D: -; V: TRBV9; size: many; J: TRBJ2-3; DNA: TGTGCCAGCAGCGTGAGACAGGCTGGTGCAGATACGCAGTATTTT; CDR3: CASSVRQAGADTQYF
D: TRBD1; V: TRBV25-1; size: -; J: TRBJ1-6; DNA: TGTGCCAGCCGGACAGGGCAGAATTCACCCCTCCACTTT; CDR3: CASRTGQNSPLHF
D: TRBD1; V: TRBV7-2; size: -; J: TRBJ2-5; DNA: TGTGCCAGCAGCATGGTTGGACAGGGGGCGGAGACCCAGTACTTC; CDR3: CASSMVGQGAETQYF
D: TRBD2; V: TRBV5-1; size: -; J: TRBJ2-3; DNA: TGCGCCAGCAGCTTGGGATCTAGCGGACTTAGCACAGATACGCAGTATTTT; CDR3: CASSLGSSGLSTDTQYF
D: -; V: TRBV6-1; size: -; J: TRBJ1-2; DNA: TGTGCCAGCAGTGGGTATTGGGCTAACTATGGCTACACCTTC; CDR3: CASSGYWANYGYTF
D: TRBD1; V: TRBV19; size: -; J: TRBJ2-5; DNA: TGTGCCAGTAGTATACCCCAGGGGGACCAGTACTTC; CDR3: CASSIPQGDQYF
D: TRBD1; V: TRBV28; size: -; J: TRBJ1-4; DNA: TGTGCCAGCAGGTCGACAGGGGGCGCGTTGAAACTGTTTTTT; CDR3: CASRSTGGALKLFF
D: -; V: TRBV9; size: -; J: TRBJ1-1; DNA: TGTGCCAGCAGCCCCTTCGGACAGCTAAACACTGAAGCTTTCTTT; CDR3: CASSPFGQLNTEAFF
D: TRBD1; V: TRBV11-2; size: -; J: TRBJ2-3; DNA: TGTGCCAGCAGCGAGGGACAGACAATCACAGATACGCAGTATTTT; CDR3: CASSEGQTITDTQYF
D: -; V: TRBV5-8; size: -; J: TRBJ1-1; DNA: TGTGCCAGCAGCGGAACCGGGACGGGGGAAGCTGAAGCTTTCTTT; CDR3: CASSGTGTGEAEAFF
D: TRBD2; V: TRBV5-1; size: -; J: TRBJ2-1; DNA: TGCGCCAGCAGATCTGGACTAGGCGGAGATGAGCAGTTCTTC; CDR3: CASRSGLGGDEQFF
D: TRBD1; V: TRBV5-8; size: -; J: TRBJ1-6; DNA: TGTGCCAGCAGAGGGTCCGGGACAGGTTCACCCCTCCACTTT; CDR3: CASRGSGTGSPLHF
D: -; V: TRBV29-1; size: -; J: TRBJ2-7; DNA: TGCAGCGTTGGAGAGGGGCGTCGCGAGCAGTACTTC; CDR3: CSVGEGRREQYF
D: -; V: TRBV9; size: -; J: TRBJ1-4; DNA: TGTGCCAGCAGCGTCAGCTCAGGAGGGGCGGGTGAAAAACTGTTTTTT; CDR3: CASSVSSGGAGEKLFF
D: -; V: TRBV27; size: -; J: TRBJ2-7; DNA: TGTGCCAGCAGTTTACGAGGCAGAAGTCTCTCCTACGAGCAGTACTTC; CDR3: CASSLRGRSLSYEQYF
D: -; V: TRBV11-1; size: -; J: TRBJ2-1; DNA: TGTGCCAGCAGCTTAGAATTATACGTTAGGTTCTTC; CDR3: CASSLELYVRFF
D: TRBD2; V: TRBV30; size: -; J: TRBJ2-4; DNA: TGTGCCTGGAGCGGGACTAGCTTCCACATTCAGTACTTC; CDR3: CAWSGTSFHIQYF
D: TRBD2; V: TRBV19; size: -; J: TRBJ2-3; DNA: TGTGCCAGTGCCCGCGGACTAGCGGGGGGAACAGATACGCAGTATTTT; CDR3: CASARGLAGGTDTQYF
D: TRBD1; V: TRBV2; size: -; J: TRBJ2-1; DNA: TGTGCCAGCAGCGGACAGGGGGGGTCTCGGAGGCAGTTCTTC; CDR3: CASSGQGGSRRQFF
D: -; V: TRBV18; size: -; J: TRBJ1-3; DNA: TGTGCCAGCTCAGGGGACTCTGGAAACACCATATATTTT; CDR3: CASSGDSGNTIYF
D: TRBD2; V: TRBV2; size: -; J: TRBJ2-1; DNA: TGTGCCAGCAGTCAACTAGCGGGACTTCGCAATGAGCAGTTCTTC; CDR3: CASSQLAGLRNEQFF